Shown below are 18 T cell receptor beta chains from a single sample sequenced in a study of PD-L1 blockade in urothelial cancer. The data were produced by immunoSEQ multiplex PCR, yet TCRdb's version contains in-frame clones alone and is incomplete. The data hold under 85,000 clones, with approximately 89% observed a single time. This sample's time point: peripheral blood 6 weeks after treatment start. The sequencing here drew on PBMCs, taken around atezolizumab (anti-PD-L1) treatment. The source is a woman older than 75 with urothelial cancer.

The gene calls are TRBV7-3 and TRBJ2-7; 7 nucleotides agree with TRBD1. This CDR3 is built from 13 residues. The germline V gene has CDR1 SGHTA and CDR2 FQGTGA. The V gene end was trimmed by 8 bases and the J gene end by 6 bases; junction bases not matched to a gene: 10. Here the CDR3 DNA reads TGTGCCAGCGGACTTAAGGGGGCCAGCGAGCAGTACTTC. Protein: CASGLKGASEQYF.

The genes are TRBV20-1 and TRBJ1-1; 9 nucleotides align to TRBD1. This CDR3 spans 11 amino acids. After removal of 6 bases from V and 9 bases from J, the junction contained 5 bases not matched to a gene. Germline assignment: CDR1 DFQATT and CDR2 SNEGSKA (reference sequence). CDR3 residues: CSAEGQGKAFF. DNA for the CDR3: TGCAGTGCCGAGGGACAGGGCAAAGCTTTCTTT.

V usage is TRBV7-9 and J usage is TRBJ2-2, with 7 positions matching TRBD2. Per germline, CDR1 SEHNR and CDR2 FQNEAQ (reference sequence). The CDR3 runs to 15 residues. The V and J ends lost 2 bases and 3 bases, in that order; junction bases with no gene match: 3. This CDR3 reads CASSLFLADTGELFF. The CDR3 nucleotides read TGTGCCAGCAGCTTATTTCTAGCGGACACCGGGGAGCTGTTTTTT. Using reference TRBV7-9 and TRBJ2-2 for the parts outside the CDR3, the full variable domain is DTGVSQNPRHKITKRGQNVTFRCDPISEHNRLYWYRQTLGQGPEFLTYFQNEAQLEKSRLLSDRFSAERPKGSFSTLEIQRTEQGDSAMYLCASSLFLADTGELFFGEGSRLTVL.

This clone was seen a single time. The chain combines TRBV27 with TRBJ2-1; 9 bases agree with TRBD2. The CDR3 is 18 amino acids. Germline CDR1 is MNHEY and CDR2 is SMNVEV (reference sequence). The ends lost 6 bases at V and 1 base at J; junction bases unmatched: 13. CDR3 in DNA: TGTGCCAGCAGATTACTGAATCCTAGCGGGGCTTCCTACAATGAGCAGTTCTTC. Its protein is CASRLLNPSGASYNEQFF.

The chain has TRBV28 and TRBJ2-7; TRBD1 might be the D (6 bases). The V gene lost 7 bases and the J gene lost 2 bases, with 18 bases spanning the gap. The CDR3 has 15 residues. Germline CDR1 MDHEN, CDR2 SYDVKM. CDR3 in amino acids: CASTTDRTFTYEQYF. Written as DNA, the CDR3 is TGTGCCAGCACAACTGACAGGACATTCACCTACGAGCAGTACTTC. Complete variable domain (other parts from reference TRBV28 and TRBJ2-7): DVKVTQSSRYLVKRTGEKVFLECVQDMDHENMFWYRQDPGLGLRLIYFSYDVKMKEKGDIPEGYSVSREKKERFSLILESASTNQTSMYLCASTTDRTFTYEQYFGPGTRLTVT.

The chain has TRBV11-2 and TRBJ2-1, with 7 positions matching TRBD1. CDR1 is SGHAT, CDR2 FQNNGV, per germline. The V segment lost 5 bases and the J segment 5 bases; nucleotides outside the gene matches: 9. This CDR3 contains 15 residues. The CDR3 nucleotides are TGTGCCAGCAGCCCAAGGACAGGTCGAGACAATGAGCAGTTCTTC. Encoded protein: CASSPRTGRDNEQFF. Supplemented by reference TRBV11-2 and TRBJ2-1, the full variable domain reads EAGVAQSPRYKIIEKRQSVAFWCNPISGHATLYWYQQILGQGPKLLIQFQNNGVVDDSQLPKDRFSAERLKGVDSTLKIQPAKLEDSAVYLCASSPRTGRDNEQFFGPGTRLTVL.

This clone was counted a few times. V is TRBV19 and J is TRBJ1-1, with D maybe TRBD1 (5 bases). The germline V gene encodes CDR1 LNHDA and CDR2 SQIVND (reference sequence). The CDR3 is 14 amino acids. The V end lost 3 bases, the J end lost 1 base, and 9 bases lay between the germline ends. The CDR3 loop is CASSIGGGNTEAFF. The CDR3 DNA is TGTGCCAGTAGTATCGGGGGTGGGAACACTGAAGCTTTCTTT. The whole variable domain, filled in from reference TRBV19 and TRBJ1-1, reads DGGITQSPKYLFRKEGQNVTLSCEQNLNHDAMYWYRQDPGQGLRLIYYSQIVNDFQKGDIAEGYSVSREKKESFPLTVTSAQKNPTAFYLCASSIGGGNTEAFFGQGTRLTVV.

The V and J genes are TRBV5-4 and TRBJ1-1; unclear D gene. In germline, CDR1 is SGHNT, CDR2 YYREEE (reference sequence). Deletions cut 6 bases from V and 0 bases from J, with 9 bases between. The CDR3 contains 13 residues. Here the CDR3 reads CASTGEMNTEAFF. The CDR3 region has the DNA TGTGCCAGCACCGGTGAAATGAACACTGAAGCTTTCTTT. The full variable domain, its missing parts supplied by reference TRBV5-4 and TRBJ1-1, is ETGVTQSPTHLIKTRGQQVTLRCSSQSGHNTVSWYQQALGQGPQFIFQYYREEENGRGNFPPRFSGLQFPNYSSELNVNALELDDSALYLCASTGEMNTEAFFGQGTRLTVV.

CDR3 loop: CASSPGTSENNEQFF. The CDR3 DNA reads as TGTGCCAGCAGCCCCGGGACTAGCGAGAACAATGAGCAGTTCTTC. The V and J genes are TRBV7-9 and TRBJ2-1; TRBD2 aligns across 10 bases. Germline V CDR1 and CDR2: SEHNR, FQNEAQ (reference sequence). The CDR3 is 15 amino acids. V shed 5 bases, J shed 5 bases, and the junction held 6 bases outside the gene matches.

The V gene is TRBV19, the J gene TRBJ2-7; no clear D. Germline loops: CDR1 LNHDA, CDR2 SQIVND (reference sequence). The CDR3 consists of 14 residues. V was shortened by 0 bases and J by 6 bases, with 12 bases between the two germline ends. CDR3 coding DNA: TGTGCCAGTAGTATAGAAGTGCGAAGCTCCGAGCAGTACTTC. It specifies CASSIEVRSSEQYF.

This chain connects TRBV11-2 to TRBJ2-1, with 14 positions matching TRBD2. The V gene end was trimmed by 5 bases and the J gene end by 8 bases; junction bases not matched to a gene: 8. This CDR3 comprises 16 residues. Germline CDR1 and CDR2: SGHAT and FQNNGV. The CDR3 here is CASSGGTSGSRYEQFF. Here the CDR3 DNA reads TGTGCCAGCAGCGGGGGGACTAGCGGGAGTCGGTATGAGCAGTTCTTC.

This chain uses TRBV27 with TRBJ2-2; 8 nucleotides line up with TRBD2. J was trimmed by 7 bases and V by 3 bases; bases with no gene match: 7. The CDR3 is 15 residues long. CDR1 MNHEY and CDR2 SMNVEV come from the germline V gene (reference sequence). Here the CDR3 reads CASSFQRELVGELFF. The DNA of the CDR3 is TGTGCCAGCAGTTTCCAGCGGGAGTTGGTCGGGGAGCTGTTTTTT.

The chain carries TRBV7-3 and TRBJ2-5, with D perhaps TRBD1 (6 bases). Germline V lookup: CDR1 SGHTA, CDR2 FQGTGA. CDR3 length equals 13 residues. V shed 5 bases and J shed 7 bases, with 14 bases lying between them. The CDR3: CASSPDQGRTQYF. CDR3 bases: TGTGCCAGCAGCCCCGACCAGGGGCGGACCCAGTACTTC.

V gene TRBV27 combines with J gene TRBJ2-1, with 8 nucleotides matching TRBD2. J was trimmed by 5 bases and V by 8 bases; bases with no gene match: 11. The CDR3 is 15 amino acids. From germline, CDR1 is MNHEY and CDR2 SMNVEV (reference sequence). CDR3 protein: CASCAPGLGDNEQFF. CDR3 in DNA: TGTGCCAGCTGTGCACCGGGACTAGGTGACAATGAGCAGTTCTTC.

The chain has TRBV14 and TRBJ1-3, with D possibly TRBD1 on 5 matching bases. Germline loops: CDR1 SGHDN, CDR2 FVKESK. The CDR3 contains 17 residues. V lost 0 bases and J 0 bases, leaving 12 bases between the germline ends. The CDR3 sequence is CASSQDLDGGSGNTIYF. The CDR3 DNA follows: TGTGCCAGCAGCCAAGATCTGGACGGGGGCTCTGGAAACACCATATATTTT.

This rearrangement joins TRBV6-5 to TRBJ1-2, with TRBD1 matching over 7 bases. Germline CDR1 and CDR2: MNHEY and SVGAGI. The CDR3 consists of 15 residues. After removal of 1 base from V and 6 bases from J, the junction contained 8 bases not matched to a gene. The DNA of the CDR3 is TGTGCCAGCAGTTACTTGGACAGGTTGACCCATGGCTACACCTTC. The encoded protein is CASSYLDRLTHGYTF.

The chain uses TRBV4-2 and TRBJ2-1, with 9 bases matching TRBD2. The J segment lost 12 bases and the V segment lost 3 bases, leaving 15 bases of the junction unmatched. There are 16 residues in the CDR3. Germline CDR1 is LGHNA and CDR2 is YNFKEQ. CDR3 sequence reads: CASSQPGREGNRGQFF. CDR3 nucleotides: TGTGCCAGCAGCCAGCCCGGGCGGGAGGGAAACAGAGGGCAGTTCTTC.

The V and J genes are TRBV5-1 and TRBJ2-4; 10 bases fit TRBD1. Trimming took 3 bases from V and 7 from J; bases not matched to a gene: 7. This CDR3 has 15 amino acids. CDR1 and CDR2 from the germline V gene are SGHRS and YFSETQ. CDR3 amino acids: CASSSGQGFRNIQYF. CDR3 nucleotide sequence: TGCGCCAGCAGCTCGGGACAGGGGTTTCGGAACATTCAGTACTTC.